This T cell receptor (beta chain) derives from a study of CD8 T cells in Susac syndrome (dated by TCRdb to between 2018 and 2021). Study-wide context: Whether CD8+ T cell activation and differentiation in Susac syndrome was antigen driven was tested using repertoire sequencing. CD8+ T cell repertoire clonality was compared between about 12 healthy donors, approximately 14 Susac syndrome patients and 15 multiple sclerosis patients.

Peripheral blood CD8+ and CD4+ T cells from healthy donors, Susac syndrome patients and multiple sclerosis patients were profiled using high-throughput TCR beta sequencing. The multiple sclerosis controls were treatment-naive patients whose relapsing-remitting disease, either stable or active, fulfilled the revised McDonald criteria. Bulk CD8+ and CD4+ T cells were purified by magnetic negative isolation, whereas CD8+ TEMRA cells were enriched by FACS. Blood was collected in EDTA tubes and processed within 24 hours, with PBMCs isolated through density gradient centrifugation. PBMCs intended for TCR sequencing were cryopreserved in liquid nitrogen and thawed later in a water bath at 37 degrees C. A purity of at least 90% was achieved for sorted or isolated CD4+, CD8+ and CD8+ TEMRA cells. A remark on this clonotype: No cognate antigen has been identified for it. There are no base qualities to consult, and no much larger clone falls within one base.

The investigation overall reported the following: The number of individuals in the TCR sequencing and HLA analysis was acknowledged as relatively small.

RNA was extracted using the RNeasy kit, and roughly 0.5 to 1 microgram was reverse transcribed with random hexamers. TCR beta CDR3 regions were amplified with the immunoSEQ multiplex PCR assay covering 54 Vbeta and 13 Jbeta segments. PCR amplification bias was corrected by using a synthetic template baseline for primer optimization and computational correction. Per the authors' processing: Reads were assigned to V, D and J genes according to IMGT and analyzed in immunoSEQ Analyzer, with only productive sequences retained. Clonality was calculated as one minus the Shannon entropy normalized by log2 of the number of productive unique sequences. For each patient and control, public and private clones were evaluated among the 100 most prevalent clones. Clones were defined as Susac-specific if absent from the healthy and MS cohorts, from over a thousand published viral clones and from other ImmuneACCESS disease sequences. Starting from the raw public reads, TCRdb applied fastp trimming at Q25, assembled clones with MiXCR and retained in-frame beta chains. Rows matching on CDR3 protein sequence are summarized as one entry with the most common DNA and genes. These V and J calls are TCRdb output, not the study's own analysis. The sample contains 78,000 or so distinct CDR3 sequences, roughly 94% of them found a single time. The ten largest clones capture just under 0.4% of the sample.

The source material was CD8+ T cells from PBMCs. The origin of this receptor is a human donor with multiple sclerosis.

The CDR3 protein: CASSIRQGVRETQYF. The DNA reads as follows: TGTGCCAGCAGCATCCGACAGGGGGTACGAGAGACCCAGTACTTC. This chain joins TRBV7-8 to TRBJ2-5, with TRBD1 matching 9 junction bases. CDR1 and CDR2, looked up from the germline V gene, are SGHVS and FQNEAQ. Ends trimmed: V by 5 bases, J by 4 bases; bases unmatched to a gene: 8. Including cysteine and phenylalanine, the CDR3 has 15 amino acids. Only the CDR3 portion is preserved as DNA: 45 bases, with reading frame beginning at the first base.